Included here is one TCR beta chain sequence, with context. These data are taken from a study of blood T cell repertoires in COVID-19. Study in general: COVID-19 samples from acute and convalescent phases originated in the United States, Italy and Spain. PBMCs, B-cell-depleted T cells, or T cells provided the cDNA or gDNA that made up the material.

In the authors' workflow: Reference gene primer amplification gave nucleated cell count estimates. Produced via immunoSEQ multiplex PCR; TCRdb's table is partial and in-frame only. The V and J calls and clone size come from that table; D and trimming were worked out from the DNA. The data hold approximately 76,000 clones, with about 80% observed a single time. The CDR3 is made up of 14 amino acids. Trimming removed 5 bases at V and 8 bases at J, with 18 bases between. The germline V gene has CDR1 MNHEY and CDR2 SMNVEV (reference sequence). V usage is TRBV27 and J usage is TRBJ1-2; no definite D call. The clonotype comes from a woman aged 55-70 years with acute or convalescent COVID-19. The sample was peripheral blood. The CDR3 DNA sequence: TGTGCCAGCAGTCCTTATGGCAATAGGGAGGGCTACACCTTC. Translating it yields CASSPYGNREGYTF.